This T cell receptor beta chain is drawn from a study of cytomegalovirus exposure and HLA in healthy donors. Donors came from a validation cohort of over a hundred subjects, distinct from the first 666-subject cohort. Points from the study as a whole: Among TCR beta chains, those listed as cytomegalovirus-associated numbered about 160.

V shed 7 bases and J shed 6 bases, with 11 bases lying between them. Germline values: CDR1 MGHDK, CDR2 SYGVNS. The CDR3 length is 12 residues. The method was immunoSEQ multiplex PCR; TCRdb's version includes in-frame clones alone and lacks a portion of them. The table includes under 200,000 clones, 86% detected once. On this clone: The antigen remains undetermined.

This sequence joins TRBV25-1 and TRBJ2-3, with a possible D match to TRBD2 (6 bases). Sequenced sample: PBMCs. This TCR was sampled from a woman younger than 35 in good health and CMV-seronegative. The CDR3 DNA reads TGTGCCAGCACCACTGGGGGGGATACGCAGTATTTT. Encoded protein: CASTTGGDTQYF. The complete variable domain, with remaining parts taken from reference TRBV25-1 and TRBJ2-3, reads EADIYQTPRYLVIGTGKKITLECSQTMGHDKMYWYQQDPGMELHLIHYSYGVNSTEKGDLSSESTVSRIRTEHFPLTLESARPSHTSQYLCASTTGGDTQYFGPGTRLTVL.